This TCR beta chain was identified in a study of blood T cells in healthy people across ages. CDR1 and CDR2 (germline): MNHNY, SVGAGI (reference sequence). The CDR3 sequence is 13 residues long. V was shortened by 7 bases and J by 5 bases, with 12 bases between the two germline ends. Primed by a sample-barcoded 5' primer and a J-beta primer mix, a second PCR proceeded for 7 to 11 cycles. One entry per CDR3 protein results from TCRdb running MiXCR on the 5' RACE reads. The sample lists hundreds of thousands of distinct CDR3 sequences; more than 20% were seen once. V and J are TRBV6-6 and TRBJ1-3; D is unresolved. The receptor was isolated from a man aged 70 or older in good health. The sequencing input was blood. DNA for the CDR3: TGTGCCAGCACAGAGGGAGGGAGAAACACCATATATTTT. As protein: CASTEGGRNTIYF.